The 28 T cell receptor beta chains below all came from one sample that was sequenced in a study of blood T cells in healthy people across ages. The authors ran a second PCR of 7 to 11 cycles using a sample-barcoded 5' primer and a J-beta primer mix. TCRdb processed the 5' RACE reads anew with MiXCR; each CDR3 protein has one entry. The sample carries fewer than 1,000,000 distinct CDR3 sequences, 40% to 50% recorded once. Sequenced: blood. These receptors originate from a man aged 55 to 69 in good health.

V gene TRBV20-1 combines with J gene TRBJ1-4; D is unresolved. Trimming cost V 6 bases and J 7 bases, with 24 bases left between them. CDR3 length equals 16 residues. CDR1 and CDR2 (germline): DFQATT, SNEGSKA (reference sequence). The CDR3 region has the DNA TGCAGTGCCCAAGACCGTGGAAACCGGGGTAGTGAAAAACTGTTTTTT. It translates to CSAQDRGNRGSEKLFF.

The V and J genes are TRBV6-1 and TRBJ2-4; 7 bases are shared with TRBD1. V shed 0 bases and J 0 bases; nucleotides not matched to a gene: 8. Germline-derived CDR1 and CDR2 are MNHNS and SASEGT. The CDR3 consists of 18 residues. The CDR3 DNA reads as TGTGCCAGCAGTGAAGCTGGGGGACAGTTCCTAGCCAAAAACATTCAGTACTTC. Its translation is CASSEAGGQFLAKNIQYF.

Concerning this clonotype itself: The junction differs from germline at one of its ends, possibly a read error. The J gene is TRBJ2-1, the V gene TRBV3-1, with 12 bases lining up with TRBD2. The CDR3 is made up of 18 amino acids. CDR1 and CDR2 (germline): LGHDT, YNNKEL (reference sequence). In DNA form, the CDR3 reads TGTGCCAGCAACCAAGATGGGCTAGCGGGGGGGCTCTACAATGAGCAGTTCTTC. Its protein product is CASNQDGLAGGLYNEQFF.

The V and J genes are TRBV3-1 and TRBJ1-1, with D perhaps TRBD1 (5 bases). Trimming stripped 5 bases from V and 1 base from J, with 14 bases between. Germline V CDR1 and CDR2: LGHDT, YNNKEL (reference sequence). There are 15 residues in the CDR3. CDR3 loop: CASSALGGGNTEAFF. CDR3 sequence (DNA): TGTGCCAGCAGCGCATTGGGGGGAGGGAACACTGAAGCTTTCTTT.

Details on this clonotype: Since a much larger clone is just one base distant, this may be a read error. The chain couples TRBV7-3 to TRBJ2-5, with D possibly called TRBD1 or TRBD2 (6 bases each). This CDR3 has 14 residues. Germline CDR1 SGHTA, CDR2 FQGTGA. CDR3 protein: CASSSTGARETRYF. The CDR3 region has the DNA TGTGCCAGCAGCTCCACGGGGGCGCGTGAGACCCGGTACTTC.

The chain employs TRBV20-1 and TRBJ2-4; D is tentatively TRBD1 or TRBD2 (5 bases each). The CDR3 extends over 15 amino acids. V lost 0 bases and J 9 bases, leaving 18 bases between the germline ends. Germline assignment: CDR1 DFQATT and CDR2 SNEGSKA (reference sequence). Here the CDR3 DNA reads TGCAGTGCTAGAGATAGGGGACCAGTAAGGAGCATTCAGTACTTC. It encodes CSARDRGPVRSIQYF.

The chain has TRBV20-1 and TRBJ2-4; D remains unclear. The closer fit of TRBJ2-7 to the DNA end suggests the J call may be wrong. Germline CDR1 reads DFQATT; CDR2 reads SNEGSKA (reference sequence). The CDR3 loop spans 12 amino acids. This chain's CDR3 is CSARERQREQYF. The CDR3 DNA is TGCAGTGCTAGAGAAAGGCAACGCGAGCAGTACTTC.

The chain combines TRBV15 with TRBJ1-3, with 7 bases fitting TRBD1. The length of the CDR3 is 17 residues. The V segment lost 0 bases and the J segment 0 bases; nucleotides outside the gene matches: 5. Per the germline V gene, CDR1 is LNHNV and CDR2 is YYDKDF (reference sequence). CDR3 coding DNA: TGTGCCACCAGCAGAGAGGGACAGCTCGGCTCTGGAAACACCATATATTTT. Its protein product is CATSREGQLGSGNTIYF. The whole variable domain, remainder taken from reference TRBV15 and TRBJ1-3, is DAMVIQNPRYQVTQFGKPVTLSCSQTLNHNVMYWYQQKSSQAPKLLFHYYDKDFNNEADTPDNFQSRRPNTSFCFLDIRSPGLGDTAMYLCATSREGQLGSGNTIYFGEGSWLTVV.

This clonotype was counted many times. J is TRBJ2-7 and V is TRBV12-3 or TRBV12-4; D is possibly TRBD1 (5 bases). The CDR3 runs to 13 residues. The ends were cut back, 5 bases at V and 2 bases at J, with 10 bases in the middle. The CDR3 is CASSVDSTYEQYF. The CDR3 DNA reads TGTGCCAGCAGTGTAGACAGCACCTACGAGCAGTACTTC.

The chain joins TRBV5-1 to TRBJ2-2, with 9 bases lining up with TRBD2. This CDR3 contains 16 residues. V gave up 2 bases and J gave up 4 bases; unmatched junction bases: 6. Germline values: CDR1 SGHRS, CDR2 YFSETQ. The CDR3 loop reads CASSLLAGALTGELFF. Written as DNA, the CDR3 is TGCGCCAGCAGCTTATTAGCGGGGGCCCTCACCGGGGAGCTGTTTTTT.

The table lists this clonotype with many counts. The CDR3 DNA reads as TGTGCCAGCAGAGGGACAGGGGGTCATTATGAGCAGTTCTTC. Protein sequence: CASRGTGGHYEQFF. The chain couples TRBV6-6 to TRBJ2-1; TRBD1 aligns across 11 bases. The CDR3 is made up of 14 amino acids. Germline lookup yields CDR1 MNHNY and CDR2 SVGAGI (reference sequence). V was pared by 6 bases and J by 8 bases, with 6 bases of the junction left unmatched.

The chain uses TRBV5-5 and TRBJ1-5; 7 nucleotides match TRBD1. Germline lookup yields CDR1 SGHKS and CDR2 YYEKEE (reference sequence). This CDR3 is built from 18 residues. Unmatched junction bases numbered 11, after V lost 2 bases and J lost 0 bases. The CDR3 loop reads CASSLTGTDKYSNQPQHF. Here the CDR3 DNA reads TGTGCCAGCAGCTTAACCGGGACAGACAAATATAGCAATCAGCCCCAGCATTTT.

The CDR3 DNA reads as TGCGCCAGCAGCCAAGAGACTAGCGGGGGATCCTACAATGAGCAGTTCTTC. It encodes CASSQETSGGSYNEQFF. J is TRBJ2-1 and V is TRBV4-3; 12 bases agree with TRBD2. V lost 0 bases to trimming and J lost 1 base; unmatched junction nucleotides: 1. Germline CDR1 LGHNA, CDR2 YSLEER. This CDR3 region has 17 residues.

The chain is built from TRBV12-3 or TRBV12-4 and TRBJ2-3; D unresolved. The CDR3 extends over 15 amino acids. Deletions cut 3 bases from V and 4 bases from J, with 14 bases between. The CDR3 spells CASSFRLESADTQYF. CDR3 nucleotides: TGTGCCAGCAGTTTCCGCCTCGAAAGCGCAGATACGCAGTATTTT.

The rearrangement joins TRBV11-3 to TRBJ1-6; 8 bases agree with TRBD1. Unmatched junction bases numbered 3, after V lost 6 bases and J lost 8 bases. The CDR3 has 13 residues. Germline CDR1 is SGHNT and CDR2 is YENEEA. This chain's CDR3 is CASRDRDDSPLHF. The CDR3 nucleotides read TGTGCCAGCAGGGACAGGGACGATTCACCCCTCCACTTT.

The chain recombines TRBV20-1 with TRBJ2-7, with D possibly being TRBD1 (6 bases). Per the germline V gene, CDR1 is DFQATT and CDR2 is SNEGSKA (reference sequence). CDR3 length: 15 amino acids. The V gene lost 3 bases and the J gene lost 5 bases, with 20 bases spanning the gap. The CDR3 is CSASPHKTGPHEQYF. The CDR3 DNA sequence: TGCAGTGCTAGTCCGCACAAGACAGGCCCCCACGAGCAGTACTTC.

The V call is TRBV6-5, the J call TRBJ2-5; tentatively, D is TRBD1 or TRBD2 (5 bases each). The end of the DNA aligns better with TRBJ2-7, so the J call may be wrong. Germline-derived CDR1 and CDR2 are MNHEY and SVGAGI. The CDR3 has 13 residues. The DNA of the CDR3 is TGTGCCAGCAGACCCGGGACGATCTACGAGCAGTACTTC. This codes for CASRPGTIYEQYF.

This sequence joins TRBV5-6 and TRBJ2-5; possibly TRBD2 for D (6 bases). V dropped 1 base and J dropped 5 bases, with 15 bases sitting between them. CDR1 and CDR2 (germline): SGHDT, YYEEEE. CDR3 length: 15 amino acids. The CDR3 region is CASSLSVPRGETQYF. DNA of the CDR3: TGTGCCAGCAGCTTGTCAGTCCCCCGGGGGGAGACCCAGTACTTC.

The chain has TRBV12-3 or TRBV12-4 and TRBJ2-2; D not certain. V was pared by 1 base and J by 4 bases, with 7 bases between. This CDR3 has 14 residues. CDR3: CASSLGRFTGELFF. The CDR3 DNA reads as TGTGCCAGCAGTTTAGGCAGATTCACCGGGGAGCTGTTTTTT.

The CDR3, as DNA: TGTGCCAGCAGCTCTTACTCGTACCTAGGGGGCAGGGACACTGAAGCTTTCTTT. Its protein product is CASSSYSYLGGRDTEAFF. The chain has TRBV7-9 and TRBJ1-1; 7 nucleotides match TRBD1. The V and J ends lost 4 bases and 3 bases, in that order; junction bases with no gene match: 17. Germline V CDR1 and CDR2: SEHNR, FQNEAQ (reference sequence). There are 18 residues in the CDR3.

This clonotype was found a few times. The chain uses TRBV7-2 and TRBJ2-7; 9 bases are shared with TRBD2. The V gene's germline CDR1 is SGHTA and CDR2 FQGNSA. V lost 8 bases, J lost 3 bases, and 2 bases stayed unmatched. The CDR3 is 12 amino acids. This CDR3 is CASGGGVYEQYF. Here the CDR3 DNA reads TGTGCCAGCGGCGGGGGGGTCTACGAGCAGTACTTC.

CDR3 sequence: CASRLGREGDTQYF. CDR3 nucleotide sequence: TGTGCCAGCAGGCTCGGACGCGAGGGGGATACGCAGTATTTT. The chain couples TRBV12-3 or TRBV12-4 to TRBJ2-3, with D perhaps TRBD1 or TRBD2 (5 bases each). There are 14 residues in the CDR3. Deletions cut 6 bases from V and 6 bases from J, with 16 bases between.

J is TRBJ2-3 and V is TRBV7-6; tentatively, D is TRBD2 (5 bases). The germline CDR1 and CDR2 sequences are SGHVS and FNYEAQ. The CDR3 is 17 amino acids. Trimming cost V 1 base and J 2 bases, with 16 bases left between them. The CDR3 loop is CASSLGSGWQVTDTQYF. CDR3 DNA: TGTGCCAGCAGCTTAGGTTCGGGGTGGCAGGTCACAGATACGCAGTATTTT.

The chain combines TRBV18 with TRBJ2-7, with D tentatively TRBD1 (6 bases). The ends were cut back, 5 bases at V and 6 bases at J, with 11 bases in the middle. This CDR3 has 12 residues. Germline V CDR1 and CDR2: KGHSH, LQKENI. CDR3 sequence (DNA): TGTGCCAGCTCATTTACAGGGTGCGAGCAGTACTTC. Residues: CASSFTGCEQYF.

V and J are TRBV29-1 and TRBJ1-2, with TRBD1 identical over 7 bases. The ends lost 6 bases at V and 4 bases at J; junction bases unmatched: 5. This CDR3 has 12 residues. The germline gives CDR1 SQVTM, CDR2 ANQGSEA. The CDR3 DNA sequence: TGCAGCGTCCCACAGGGGCGCTATGGCTACACCTTC. Its protein product is CSVPQGRYGYTF.

The chain uses TRBV15 and TRBJ1-1; D gene ambiguous. In germline, CDR1 is LNHNV, CDR2 YYDKDF (reference sequence). V was pared by 0 bases and J by 0 bases, with 17 bases between. CDR3 size: 18 residues. Written as DNA, the CDR3 is TGTGCCACCAGCAGAGACTGGAGTAGAACCTCTATGAACACTGAAGCTTTCTTT. Amino acids: CATSRDWSRTSMNTEAFF.

Written as DNA, the CDR3 is TGTGCCAGCGGGGGACTAGCGACGGGTGAGCAGTTCTTC. Protein: CASGGLATGEQFF. The gene calls are TRBV2 and TRBJ2-1; the match to TRBD2 covers 10 bases. V lost 8 bases to trimming and J lost 9 bases; unmatched junction nucleotides: 7. Germline-derived CDR1 and CDR2 are SNHLY and FYNNEI. This CDR3 is 13 amino acids long.

The V call is TRBV4-1, the J call TRBJ2-6; 12 bases are shared with TRBD1. Germline V lookup: CDR1 MGHRA, CDR2 YSYEKL. J was trimmed by 3 bases and V by 3 bases; bases with no gene match: 9. The CDR3 runs 19 residues. This chain's CDR3 is CASSQTPGTGGVGANVLTF. CDR3 DNA sequence: TGCGCCAGCAGCCAGACACCCGGGACAGGGGGCGTTGGGGCCAACGTCCTGACTTTC.